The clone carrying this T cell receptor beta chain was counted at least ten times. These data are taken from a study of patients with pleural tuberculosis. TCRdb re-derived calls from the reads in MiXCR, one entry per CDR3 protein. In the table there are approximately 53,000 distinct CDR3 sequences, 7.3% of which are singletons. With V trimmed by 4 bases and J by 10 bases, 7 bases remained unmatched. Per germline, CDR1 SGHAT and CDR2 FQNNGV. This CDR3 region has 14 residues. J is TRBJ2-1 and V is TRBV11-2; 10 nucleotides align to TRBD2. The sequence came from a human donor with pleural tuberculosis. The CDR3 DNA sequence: TGTGCCAGCAGCTACTTAGCGGGAGGAAAAGAGCAGTTCTTC. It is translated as CASSYLAGGKEQFF.